The 31 T cell receptor beta chains below come from one sample, sequenced in a study (dated by TCRdb to the mid-2010s). Libraries were constructed by 5' RACE. The data were produced on an Illumina MiSeq. TCRdb reprocessing: public reads trimmed at Q25 with fastp, clones called with MiXCR, in-frame beta chains kept. Each entry is one CDR3 protein sequence, shown with its most common DNA and genes. This sample gives over 50,000 distinct CDR3 sequences in total; almost 30% of them show up just once. Together, the top ten hold 2% to 2.5% of the sample. Sequenced input: tumor-infiltrating naive CD4+ T cells sorted from the breast tumor. In light of the paper, this sample's cell subset or site label describes: naive CD4+ T cells, CD4+CD45RA+CD25-. The receptors come from a female donor with breast cancer.

This clonotype appeared a few times. This rearrangement joins TRBV5-1 to TRBJ2-7; 7 positions agree with TRBD1. Per germline, CDR1 SGHRS and CDR2 YFSETQ. The CDR3 sequence is 15 residues long. With 0 bases clipped from V and 6 bases from J, the junction kept 9 bases outside the gene matches. The CDR3 reads CASSLGGTAVGEQYF. In nucleotides, the CDR3 is TGCGCCAGCAGCTTGGGAGGGACAGCGGTCGGCGAGCAGTACTTC.

This clonotype was seen ten or more times. The V and J genes are TRBV5-5 and TRBJ2-5; perhaps D is TRBD1 or TRBD2 (5 bases each). There are 15 residues in the CDR3. Trimming removed 4 bases at V and 5 bases at J, with 18 bases between. Germline V gene data show CDR1 as SGHKS and CDR2 as YYEKEE (reference sequence). The DNA of the CDR3 is TGTGCCAGCAGCGCACTTCCGGGACCCGATGAGACCCAGTACTTC. Translation gives CASSALPGPDETQYF.

This clonotype was found a few times. The chain joins TRBV28 to TRBJ2-7; TRBD1 matches 10 bases. J lost 1 base, V lost 3 bases, and 3 bases had no gene match. This CDR3 has 15 amino acids. The germline V gene has CDR1 MDHEN and CDR2 SYDVKM. This chain's CDR3 is CASSFPGQGSYEQYF. As DNA, the CDR3 is TGTGCCAGCAGTTTTCCGGGACAGGGGTCCTACGAGCAGTACTTC.

V and J are TRBV6-1 and TRBJ1-6, with TRBD1 matching 8 bases. Germline trimming cut 4 bases from V and 5 bases from J; bases unmatched to any gene: 4. CDR1 MNHNS and CDR2 SASEGT come from the germline V gene. The CDR3 has 15 residues. The CDR3 DNA reads TGTGCCAGCAGTGTGCAGACAGGGGATAATTCACCCCTCCACTTT. Its translation is CASSVQTGDNSPLHF.

V is TRBV5-1 and J is TRBJ2-7; 9 bases are shared with TRBD1. Trimming cost V 4 bases and J 2 bases; bases outside gene matches: 7. The CDR3 length is 15 residues. From germline, CDR1 is SGHRS and CDR2 YFSETQ. In nucleotides, the CDR3 is TGCGCCAGCAGCGTGGACAGGGGACGAGCCTACGAGCAGTACTTC. It encodes CASSVDRGRAYEQYF. Supplemented by reference TRBV5-1 and TRBJ2-7, the full variable domain reads KAGVTQTPRYLIKTRGQQVTLSCSPISGHRSVSWYQQTPGQGLQFLFEYFSETQRNKGNFPGRFSGRQFSNSRSEMNVSTLELGDSALYLCASSVDRGRAYEQYFGPGTRLTVT.

The table lists this clonotype with a few counts. The CDR3 protein is CATSDGGGQETQYF. In DNA, the CDR3 is TGTGCCACCAGCGACGGGGGGGGACAAGAGACCCAGTACTTC. The chain couples TRBV15 to TRBJ2-5, with 8 bases lining up with TRBD2. There are 14 residues in the CDR3. The J segment lost 2 bases and the V segment lost 5 bases, leaving 4 bases of the junction unmatched. Germline CDR1 reads LNHNV; CDR2 reads YYDKDF (reference sequence).

This clonotype was observed at least ten times. V is TRBV6-1 and J is TRBJ1-2, with D unresolved. The V and J ends lost 7 bases and 3 bases respectively, with 9 bases between them. The CDR3 has 12 amino acids. Germline loops: CDR1 MNHNS, CDR2 SASEGT. The CDR3 coding sequence is TGTGCCAGCACCTACCCCGACTATGGCTACACCTTC. It translates to CASTYPDYGYTF.

CDR3 coding DNA: TGTGCCAGCAGCGTAGGACAGGGGAGAAATGAAGCTTTCTTT. It codes for CASSVGQGRNEAFF. The rearrangement links TRBV5-5 to TRBJ1-1; TRBD1 agrees at 9 bases. The CDR3 is 14 amino acids. Germline CDR1 is SGHKS and CDR2 is YYEKEE (reference sequence). J lost 7 bases, V lost 4 bases, and 8 bases had no gene match.

The J gene is TRBJ2-2, the V gene TRBV4-1, with 12 bases lining up with TRBD2. Trimming removed 0 bases from V and 1 base from J; junction bases left unmatched: 0. The germline V gene has CDR1 MGHRA and CDR2 YSYEKL. The CDR3 covers 17 residues. CDR3 residues: CASSQEGLAGNTGELFF. CDR3 bases: TGCGCCAGCAGCCAAGAGGGACTAGCGGGGAACACCGGGGAGCTGTTTTTT.

This chain links TRBV20-1 with TRBJ2-3; 7 bases fit TRBD2. The CDR3 spans 19 residues. Unmatched junction bases numbered 17, after V lost 2 bases and J lost 0 bases. Germline-derived CDR1 and CDR2 are DFQATT and SNEGSKA (reference sequence). The DNA of the CDR3 is TGCAGTGCTAGATCTCGAAAACGCGGGAGTCGGACTAGCACAGATACGCAGTATTTT. Its translation: CSARSRKRGSRTSTDTQYF.

Ten or more counts support this clonotype. The chain uses TRBV6-1 and TRBJ1-6, with 7 bases matching TRBD1. Germline V gene sequence: CDR1 MNHNS, CDR2 SASEGT. CDR3 length: 15 amino acids. With V trimmed by 6 bases and J by 4 bases, 6 bases remained unmatched. CDR3 loop: CASRAGTAYNSPLHF. The DNA of the CDR3 is TGTGCCAGCAGGGCCGGGACAGCTTATAATTCACCCCTCCACTTT.

Many counts were recorded for this clonotype. The chain uses TRBV5-1 and TRBJ2-1; 10 bases are shared with TRBD1. The CDR3 consists of 14 residues. J was trimmed by 7 bases and V by 4 bases; bases with no gene match: 5. The V gene's germline CDR1 is SGHRS and CDR2 YFSETQ. This CDR3 is CASSRDRGPNEQFF. CDR3 DNA: TGCGCCAGCAGCCGGGACAGGGGACCGAATGAGCAGTTCTTC.

In this sample, this clonotype turned up a few times. This chain connects TRBV5-5 to TRBJ2-1; 10 bases map to TRBD1. V dropped 4 bases and J dropped 7; count of bases not matched to a gene: 5. Germline V gene lookup returns CDR1 SGHKS and CDR2 YYEKEE (reference sequence). CDR3 length equals 14 residues. The CDR3 here is CASSPGTGVNEQFF. In DNA, the CDR3 is TGTGCCAGCAGCCCTGGGACAGGGGTAAATGAGCAGTTCTTC.

This clonotype was picked up many times. The chain employs TRBV15 and TRBJ2-3; D is perhaps TRBD2 (6 bases). Deletions cut 0 bases from V and 6 bases from J, with 19 bases between. The germline CDR1 and CDR2 sequences are LNHNV and YYDKDF (reference sequence). The CDR3 has 17 amino acids. The CDR3 loop is CATSRDFLAGLGDTQYF. The CDR3 DNA is TGTGCCACCAGCAGAGATTTTTTGGCGGGATTGGGCGATACGCAGTATTTT. Combining the CDR3 with reference TRBV15 and TRBJ2-3 gives the whole variable domain DAMVIQNPRYQVTQFGKPVTLSCSQTLNHNVMYWYQQKSSQAPKLLFHYYDKDFNNEADTPDNFQSRRPNTSFCFLDIRSPGLGDTAMYLCATSRDFLAGLGDTQYFGPGTRLTVL.

As for this clonotype: A junction end diverges from the germline sequence, so it may reflect a read error. J is TRBJ1-4 and V is TRBV29-1; D is undetermined. Germline loops: CDR1 SQVTM, CDR2 ANQGSEA. The CDR3 loop spans 14 amino acids. The CDR3 sequence: CGVGSLSVKEKLFF. The DNA of the CDR3 is TGCGGCGTCGGGAGTCTGAGCGTGAAAGAAAAACTGTTTTTT.

Points on this clonotype: An end of the junction does not agree with germline; a read error may underlie this. V usage is TRBV20-1 and J usage is TRBJ2-5; 8 nucleotides agree with TRBD2. The germline V gene has CDR1 DFQATT and CDR2 SNEGSKA (reference sequence). This CDR3 is 14 amino acids long. Written as DNA, the CDR3 is TGCGGTGCTAGGCGGGGGGCAGCTCAAGAGACCCAGTACTTC. Translation: CGARRGAAQETQYF.

This clonotype was detected a few times. The CDR3 sequence is CASSSADRGHGDTQYF. The CDR3 nucleotides read TGCGCCAGCAGTTCAGCGGACAGGGGGCATGGAGATACGCAGTATTTT. The chain links TRBV5-1 to TRBJ2-3, with 11 positions matching TRBD1. Trimming took 5 bases from V and 5 from J; bases not matched to a gene: 10. CDR1 is SGHRS and CDR2 is YFSETQ in the germline V gene. The CDR3 loop spans 16 amino acids.

This clonotype came up a few times. This chain links TRBV18 with TRBJ2-5, with D tentatively TRBD1 (6 bases). Trimming took 0 bases from V and 7 from J, leaving 12 bases between them. The CDR3 has 14 amino acids. Germline CDR1 reads KGHSH; CDR2 reads LQKENI. CDR3 in amino acids: CASSPPGQSGTQYF. The DNA of the CDR3 is TGTGCCAGCTCACCACCCGGACAGTCGGGGACCCAGTACTTC.

This clonotype was observed many times. The chain couples TRBV5-1 to TRBJ2-7; 7 nucleotides agree with TRBD2. V gave up 0 bases and J gave up 8 bases; unmatched junction bases: 11. The CDR3 consists of 15 residues. CDR1 and CDR2 from the germline V gene are SGHRS and YFSETQ. CDR3 sequence: CASSLDGGSPLKQYF. In DNA, the CDR3 is TGCGCCAGCAGCTTGGACGGCGGGAGCCCCCTCAAGCAGTACTTC.

This clonotype was observed once. The CDR3 nucleotides are TGTGCCAGCAGCTTAGTTCGGGGCAGACAAGAGACCCAGTACTTC. Amino acids: CASSLVRGRQETQYF. The genes are TRBV11-2 and TRBJ2-5; D is perhaps TRBD1 or TRBD2 (5 bases each). V was trimmed by 1 base and J by 2 bases, leaving 11 bases between them. This CDR3 has 15 amino acids. Per germline, CDR1 SGHAT and CDR2 FQNNGV.

The V call is TRBV7-3, the J call TRBJ2-1; D is uncertain. Trimming stripped 3 bases from V and 3 bases from J, with 6 bases between. The germline V gene has CDR1 SGHTA and CDR2 FQGTGA. This CDR3 comprises 13 residues. CDR3 bases: TGTGCCAGCAGCTTTACGGGCTACAATGAGCAGTTCTTC. Its translation: CASSFTGYNEQFF.

As concerns this clonotype: Possible read error: a much larger clone is one base away. Given the absence of the conserved phenylalanine or tryptophan at the CDR3 end, a read error is likely. This sequence joins TRBV4-1 and TRBJ2-3; D ambiguous. CDR3 length equals 17 residues. Germline lookup yields CDR1 MGHRA and CDR2 YSYEKL. The V end was cut by 0 bases, the J end by 0 bases, with 13 bases between. CDR3 amino acids: CASSQDPNWSSTDTQYS. CDR3 bases: TGCGCCAGCAGCCAAGATCCGAACTGGTCTAGCACAGATACGCAGTATTCT.

This clonotype appeared a few times. This chain links TRBV4-2 with TRBJ1-4; TRBD1 matches 11 bases. The CDR3 runs to 14 residues. The germline V gene has CDR1 LGHNA and CDR2 YNFKEQ. Losses at the gene ends were 4 bases for V and 8 bases for J; bases not matched to a gene: 3. The DNA of the CDR3 is TGTGCCAGCAGCCCCAGGACAGGGGGCGAAAAACTGTTTTTT. This codes for CASSPRTGGEKLFF.

This chain connects TRBV5-1 to TRBJ1-4; maybe TRBD1 (6 bases). The CDR3 totals 17 residues. Trimming left V 0 bases short and J 0 bases short, with 12 bases between. CDR1 is SGHRS, CDR2 YFSETQ, per germline. The CDR3 sequence: CASSLGQGLSTNEKLFF. The CDR3 DNA reads as TGCGCCAGCAGCTTGGGCCAGGGGCTCTCAACTAATGAAAAACTGTTTTTT.

This clonotype was picked up a small number of times. The rearrangement links TRBV4-2 to TRBJ1-2, with 9 bases aligning to TRBD1. The V segment lost 4 bases and the J segment 2 bases; nucleotides outside the gene matches: 2. The CDR3 totals 14 residues. Germline lookup yields CDR1 LGHNA and CDR2 YNFKEQ. For the CDR3, the DNA is TGTGCCAGCAGCCCTACAGGGGGCAACTATGGCTACACCTTC. Amino acid sequence: CASSPTGGNYGYTF.

The chain links TRBV5-1 to TRBJ2-3; possibly TRBD2 for D (6 bases). The CDR3 extends over 15 amino acids. The V and J ends lost 5 bases and 2 bases respectively, with 15 bases between them. CDR1 is SGHRS, CDR2 YFSETQ, per germline. The CDR3 DNA sequence: TGCGCCAGCAGACCCCCAGGGACTCCCACAGATACGCAGTATTTT. Its translation: CASRPPGTPTDTQYF.

This clonotype has only a few counts. This chain links TRBV7-2 with TRBJ2-1; TRBD1 agrees at 7 bases. Germline CDR1 reads SGHTA; CDR2 reads FQGNSA. This CDR3 has 14 amino acids. V was pared by 3 bases and J by 5 bases, with 4 bases of the junction left unmatched. CDR3 sequence (DNA): TGTGCCAGCAGCTTCGGGACAGCTAACAATGAGCAGTTCTTC. This codes for CASSFGTANNEQFF. Looking up the rest from reference TRBV7-2 and TRBJ2-1 gives the full variable domain: GAGVSQSPSNKVTEKGKDVELRCDPISGHTALYWYRQSLGQGLEFLIYFQGNSAPDKSGLPSDRFSAERTGGSVSTLTIQRTQQEDSAVYLCASSFGTANNEQFFGPGTRLTVL.

This clonotype was detected a few times. A junction boundary mismatches the germline segment, possibly from a read error. The chain couples TRBV9 to TRBJ1-3; the D gene is possibly TRBD1 (6 bases). Germline V gene data show CDR1 as SGDLS and CDR2 as YYNGEE. The CDR3 loop spans 14 amino acids. This CDR3 is CTSSASGDGNTIYF. The DNA of the CDR3 is TGTACCAGCAGCGCGTCAGGGGATGGAAACACCATATATTTT.

This clonotype has just a few counts. J is TRBJ2-5 and V is TRBV5-1, with D possibly matching TRBD1 (5 bases). The CDR3 contains 15 residues. Trimming removed 0 bases at V and 1 base at J, with 10 bases between. Germline V gives CDR1 SGHRS, CDR2 YFSETQ. Written as DNA, the CDR3 is TGCGCCAGCAGCTTGGGCAGGGCTTCCCAAGAGACCCAGTACTTC. It translates to CASSLGRASQETQYF. The full variable domain, in which reference TRBV5-1 and TRBJ2-5 provide the parts outside the CDR3, is KAGVTQTPRYLIKTRGQQVTLSCSPISGHRSVSWYQQTPGQGLQFLFEYFSETQRNKGNFPGRFSGRQFSNSRSEMNVSTLELGDSALYLCASSLGRASQETQYFGPGTRLLVL.

V gene TRBV7-9 combines with J gene TRBJ2-1; D ambiguous. CDR1 and CDR2 from the germline V gene are SEHNR and FQNEAQ (reference sequence). V lost 7 bases to trimming and J lost 0 bases, with 7 bases between them. The CDR3 spans 13 residues. CDR3 region: CASTRSSYNEQFF. The CDR3 DNA reads TGTGCCAGCACCCGAAGCTCCTACAATGAGCAGTTCTTC.

The J gene is TRBJ2-7, the V gene TRBV7-8, with 10 bases that match TRBD2. With 0 bases clipped from V and 4 bases from J, the junction kept 6 bases outside the gene matches. The CDR3 is 16 amino acids. Germline V gene lookup returns CDR1 SGHVS and CDR2 FQNEAQ. CDR3 sequence (DNA): TGTGCCAGCAGCTTAGCCTCTGGGACTAGCGTATACGAGCAGTACTTC. Translation: CASSLASGTSVYEQYF.